A selection of T cell receptor beta chains follows, all from one sample in a study of PD-L1 blockade in urothelial cancer. The assay was immunoSEQ multiplex PCR, and TCRdb's table has in-frame clones only and misses some. The sample includes tens of thousands of clones, roughly 82% of them seen just once. The sequencing used PBMCs, collected around atezolizumab (anti-PD-L1) treatment. These receptors all stem from a man in his 70s with urothelial cancer. CDR3s leave out the opening cysteine and the closing phenylalanine or tryptophan. Each record gives: CDR3 protein, V gene, J gene.

cdr3_aa: ASSVRTSGTGELF
v_call: TRBV9
j_call: TRBJ2-2

cdr3_aa: ASTLGAGARTDTQY
v_call: TRBV5-4
j_call: TRBJ2-3

cdr3_aa: ASSLAQDQETQY
v_call: TRBV5-6
j_call: TRBJ2-5

cdr3_aa: ASSAFGGGETQY
v_call: TRBV19
j_call: TRBJ2-5

cdr3_aa: ASSPTGTGAEKLF
v_call: TRBV19
j_call: TRBJ1-4

cdr3_aa: ASRLSATNEKLF
v_call: TRBV6-5
j_call: TRBJ1-4

cdr3_aa: ASSFRVDNQPQH
v_call: TRBV27
j_call: TRBJ1-5

cdr3_aa: GFFLSLPNNYGYT
v_call: TRBV30
j_call: TRBJ1-2

cdr3_aa: ATSRDQGAEAF
v_call: TRBV15
j_call: TRBJ1-1

cdr3_aa: ASSSGPYNSPLH
v_call: TRBV6-1
j_call: TRBJ1-6

cdr3_aa: ASSPTRQGLNDGYT
v_call: TRBV28
j_call: TRBJ1-2

cdr3_aa: ASSPSTGKGTEAF
v_call: TRBV14
j_call: TRBJ1-1

cdr3_aa: ASSQLGPGGITYEQY
v_call: TRBV18
j_call: TRBJ2-7

cdr3_aa: ASSTRDRPTTNEKLF
v_call: TRBV21-1
j_call: TRBJ1-4

cdr3_aa: ASTTTGTGNQPQH
v_call: TRBV7-9
j_call: TRBJ1-5

cdr3_aa: ASSFRGEQY
v_call: TRBV5-6
j_call: TRBJ2-7

cdr3_aa: ASGLIQQGVTSGNTIY
v_call: TRBV12-5
j_call: TRBJ1-3